These T cell receptor beta chains were read from a single sample in a study of T cell changes during pregnancy in multiple sclerosis. The assay was immunoSEQ multiplex PCR, and TCRdb's table has in-frame clones only and misses some. The sample consists of about 36,000 clones, nearly 95% of them appearing once. The source was CD4+ T cells from peripheral blood mononuclear cells, collected in the third trimester of pregnancy. The origin of the receptors is a female donor in good health, enrolled as a control in a pregnancy study. Both conserved end residues are trimmed from each CDR3.

J: TRBJ2-2
length: 11
V: TRBV4-1
CDR3: ASSQARAGELF

J: TRBJ1-2
length: 11
V: TRBV7-2
CDR3: ASSLQGNYGYT

J: TRBJ1-1
length: 13
V: TRBV7-8
CDR3: ASSLVGHAGTEAF

J: TRBJ2-7
length: 13
V: TRBV11-2
CDR3: ASRLRTGNAYEQY

J: TRBJ1-1
length: 12
V: TRBV29-1
CDR3: SVEAGGVDTEAF

J: TRBJ2-3
length: 9
V: TRBV5-1
CDR3: ASIGGNTQY

J: TRBJ1-2
length: 12
V: TRBV7-3
CDR3: ASSWTGSRYGYT

J: TRBJ2-1
length: 13
V: TRBV30
CDR3: AWSRAGRQDNEQF

J: TRBJ1-6
length: 15
V: TRBV4-1
CDR3: ASSQGDSARYNSPLH

J: TRBJ2-3
length: 13
V: TRBV9
CDR3: ASSQVGGVTDTQY

J: TRBJ1-2
length: 11
V: TRBV2
CDR3: ASSAQGAYGYT

J: TRBJ1-5
length: 12
V: TRBV2
CDR3: ASSFLYSNQPQH

J: TRBJ2-5
length: 12
V: TRBV27
CDR3: ASRARQLQETQY

J: TRBJ2-2
length: 13
V: TRBV6-5
CDR3: ASSYGGGNTGELF

J: TRBJ2-3
length: 14
V: TRBV4-1
CDR3: ASGTGLAEPTDTQY

J: TRBJ1-5
length: 12
V: TRBV5-1
CDR3: ASSLTGVDQPQH

J: TRBJ2-1
length: 11
V: TRBV15
CDR3: ATSRVSYNEQF

J: TRBJ2-1
length: 12
V: TRBV11-2
CDR3: ASSLDSAGLLRF

J: TRBJ1-6
length: 13
V: TRBV4-3
CDR3: ASSQEYNEDSPLH

J: TRBJ2-5
length: 10
V: TRBV2
CDR3: ASNTGRGTQY

J: TRBJ1-1
length: 9
V: TRBV30
CDR3: AWRGRRQAF

J: TRBJ2-7
length: 12
V: TRBV6-5
CDR3: ASSYEAWVYEQY

J: TRBJ2-1
length: 11
V: TRBV28
CDR3: ASLSGGRYEQF

J: TRBJ1-5
length: 12
V: TRBV10-1
CDR3: ARTGTDSNQPQH

J: TRBJ2-7
length: 12
V: TRBV6-6
CDR3: ASSYSGGAREQY

J: TRBJ2-7
length: 11
V: TRBV6-5
CDR3: ASNGQRKYEQY

J: TRBJ1-2
length: 14
V: TRBV6-6
CDR3: ASSYGSGGENYGYT

J: TRBJ1-2
length: 11
V: TRBV21-1
CDR3: ATVDSFNYGYT

J: TRBJ2-2
length: 12
V: TRBV4-1
CDR3: ASSYSTATGELF

J: TRBJ2-2
length: 13
V: TRBV4-3
CDR3: ASSQWGQGTGELF

J: TRBJ1-3
length: 12
V: TRBV2
CDR3: ASIEGGSGNTIY

J: TRBJ2-7
length: 13
V: TRBV7-9
CDR3: ASSRPGTGNYEQY

J: TRBJ1-2
length: 11
V: TRBV28
CDR3: ASSSGTLDGYT

J: TRBJ1-6
length: 11
V: TRBV5-4
CDR3: ASRDGTGGPLH

J: TRBJ2-3
length: 16
V: TRBV19
CDR3: ASSIDPLRSVVTDTQY

J: TRBJ1-2
length: 12
V: TRBV18
CDR3: ASSPDSGKYGYT

J: TRBJ1-5
length: 14
V: TRBV10-3
CDR3: AISGGTGGLNQPQH

J: TRBJ1-2
length: 13
V: TRBV4-3
CDR3: ASSQEVGGAYGYT

J: TRBJ2-3
length: 12
V: TRBV12-5
CDR3: ASGLGRGADTQY

J: TRBJ1-3
length: 12
V: TRBV30
CDR3: AWRRDRAGNTIY

J: TRBJ1-1
length: 13
V: TRBV4-2
CDR3: ASSQDHSRGTEAF

J: TRBJ2-7
length: 13
V: TRBV19
CDR3: ASSTWTSGSYEQY

J: TRBJ1-4
length: 15
V: TRBV27
CDR3: ASRSLIGTGLNEKLF